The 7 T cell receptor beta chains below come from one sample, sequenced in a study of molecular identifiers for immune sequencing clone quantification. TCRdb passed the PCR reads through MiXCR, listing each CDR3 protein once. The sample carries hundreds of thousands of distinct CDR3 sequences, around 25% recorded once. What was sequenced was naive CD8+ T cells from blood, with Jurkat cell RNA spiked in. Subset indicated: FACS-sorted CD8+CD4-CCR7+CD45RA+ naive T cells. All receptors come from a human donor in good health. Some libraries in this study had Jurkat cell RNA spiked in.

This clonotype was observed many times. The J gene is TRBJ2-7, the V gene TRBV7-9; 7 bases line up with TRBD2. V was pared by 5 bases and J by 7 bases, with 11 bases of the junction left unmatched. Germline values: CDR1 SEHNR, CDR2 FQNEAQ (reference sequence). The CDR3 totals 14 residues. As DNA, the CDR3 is TGTGCCAGCAGCCCGTGGGAGGGGTCTGAAGAGCAGTACTTC. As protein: CASSPWEGSEEQYF.

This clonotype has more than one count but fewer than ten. CDR3 protein: CSARAHSYEQYF. The CDR3 bases are TGCAGTGCTAGAGCCCACTCCTACGAGCAGTACTTC. This chain joins TRBV20-1 and TRBJ2-7; no clear D. V lost 1 base to trimming and J lost 0 bases, with 4 bases between them. The CDR3 totals 12 residues. Germline V gene sequence: CDR1 DFQATT, CDR2 SNEGSKA (reference sequence).

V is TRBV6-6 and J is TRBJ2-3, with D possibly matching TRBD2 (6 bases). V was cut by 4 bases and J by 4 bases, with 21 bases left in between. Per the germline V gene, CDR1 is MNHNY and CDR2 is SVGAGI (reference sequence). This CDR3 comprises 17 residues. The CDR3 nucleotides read TGTGCCAGCAGTTCCCTTGGGGCGGGTCGGGGGTCAGATACGCAGTATTTT. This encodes CASSSLGAGRGSDTQYF.

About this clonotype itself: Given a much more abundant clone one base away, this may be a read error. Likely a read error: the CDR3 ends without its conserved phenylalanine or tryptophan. The CDR3 bases are TGTGCCAGCAGCGGGCCGGGACAGGGCGGCCGTCAGCCCCAGCATCTT. Its translation: CASSGPGQGGRQPQHL. J is TRBJ1-5 and V is TRBV7-6, with 9 positions matching TRBD1. V lost 5 bases, J lost 6 bases, and 11 bases stayed unmatched. The CDR3 is made up of 16 amino acids. Germline V gene data show CDR1 as SGHVS and CDR2 as FNYEAQ.

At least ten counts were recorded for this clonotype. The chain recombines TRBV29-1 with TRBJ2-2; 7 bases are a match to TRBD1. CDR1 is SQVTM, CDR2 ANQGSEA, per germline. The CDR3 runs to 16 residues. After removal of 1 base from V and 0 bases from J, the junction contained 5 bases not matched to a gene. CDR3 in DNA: TGCAGCGTTGAAGGCCGGGACAGTCCGAACACCGGGGAGCTGTTTTTT. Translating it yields CSVEGRDSPNTGELFF.

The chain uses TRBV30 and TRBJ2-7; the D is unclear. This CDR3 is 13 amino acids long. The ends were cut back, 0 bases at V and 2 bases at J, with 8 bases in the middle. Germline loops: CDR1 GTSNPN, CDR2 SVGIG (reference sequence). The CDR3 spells CAWSVDGPYEQYF. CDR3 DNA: TGTGCCTGGAGTGTAGACGGCCCCTACGAGCAGTACTTC.

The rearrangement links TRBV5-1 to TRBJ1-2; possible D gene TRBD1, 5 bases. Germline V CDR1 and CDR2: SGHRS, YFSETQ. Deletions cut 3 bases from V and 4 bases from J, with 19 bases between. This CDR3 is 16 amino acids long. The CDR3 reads CASSSVGQGGFYGYTF. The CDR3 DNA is TGCGCCAGCAGCTCCGTAGGCCAGGGAGGGTTCTATGGCTACACCTTC.